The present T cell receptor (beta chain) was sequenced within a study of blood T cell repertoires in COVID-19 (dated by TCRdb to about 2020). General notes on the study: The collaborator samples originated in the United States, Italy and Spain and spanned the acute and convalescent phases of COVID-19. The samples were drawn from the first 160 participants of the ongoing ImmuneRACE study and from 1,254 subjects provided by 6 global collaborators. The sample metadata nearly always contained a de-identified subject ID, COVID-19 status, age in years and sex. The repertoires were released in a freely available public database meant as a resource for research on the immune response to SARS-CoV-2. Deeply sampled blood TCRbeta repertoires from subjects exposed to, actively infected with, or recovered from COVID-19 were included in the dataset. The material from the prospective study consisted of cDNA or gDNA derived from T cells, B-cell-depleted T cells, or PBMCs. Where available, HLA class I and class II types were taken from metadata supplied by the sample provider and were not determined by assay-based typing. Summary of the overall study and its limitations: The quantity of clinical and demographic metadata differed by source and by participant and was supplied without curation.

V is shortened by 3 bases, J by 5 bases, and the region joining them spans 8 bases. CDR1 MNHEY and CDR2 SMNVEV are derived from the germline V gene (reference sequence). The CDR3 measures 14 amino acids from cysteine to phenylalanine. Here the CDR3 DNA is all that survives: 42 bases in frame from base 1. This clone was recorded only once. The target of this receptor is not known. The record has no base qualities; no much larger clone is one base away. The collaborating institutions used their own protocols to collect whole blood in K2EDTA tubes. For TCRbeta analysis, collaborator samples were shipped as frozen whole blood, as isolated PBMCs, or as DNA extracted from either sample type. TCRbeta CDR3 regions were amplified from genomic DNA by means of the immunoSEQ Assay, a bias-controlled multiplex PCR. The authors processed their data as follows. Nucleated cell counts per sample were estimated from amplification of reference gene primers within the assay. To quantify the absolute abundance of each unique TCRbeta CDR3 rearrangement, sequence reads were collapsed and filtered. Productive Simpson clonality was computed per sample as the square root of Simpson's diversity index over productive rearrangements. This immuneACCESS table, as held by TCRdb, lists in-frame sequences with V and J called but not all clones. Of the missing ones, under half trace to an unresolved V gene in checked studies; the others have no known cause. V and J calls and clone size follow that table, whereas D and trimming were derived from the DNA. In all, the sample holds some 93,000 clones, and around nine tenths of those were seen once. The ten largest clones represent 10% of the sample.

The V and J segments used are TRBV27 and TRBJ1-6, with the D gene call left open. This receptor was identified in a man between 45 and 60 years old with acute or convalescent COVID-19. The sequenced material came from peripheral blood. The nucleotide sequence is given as TGTGCCAGCAGTTTCCGGGGAGATAATTCACCCCTCCACTTT. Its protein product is CASSFRGDNSPLHF.